This TCR beta chain appears in the sequencing data of a study of blood T cell repertoires in COVID-19. Germline V gene data show CDR1 as PRHDT and CDR2 as FYEKMQ (reference sequence). Trimming took 1 base from V and 7 from J, leaving 19 bases between them. This CDR3 has 16 amino acids. The authors' processing: It was from reference gene primer amplification that nucleated cell counts were estimated. Data came from immunoSEQ multiplex PCR; TCRdb stores just in-frame clones and leaves some out. The V and J calls and the clone size are those of that table, but D and trimming were determined from the DNA. The sample includes 200,000 to 250,000 clones, about 84% of them seen just once.

The sequenced sample was peripheral blood. The sequence derives from a woman aged 80 or over with COVID-19, enrolled during active disease. This rearrangement joins TRBV13 to TRBJ1-1, with a possible D match to TRBD1 (5 bases). CDR3: CASSLEAISWGGEAFF. CDR3 bases: TGTGCCAGCAGCTTAGAAGCTATTTCCTGGGGCGGTGAAGCTTTCTTT.